Shown below are 22 T cell receptor beta chains from a single sample sequenced in a study of technical replicates of blood from several donors. Repertoires were generated with immunoSEQ multiplex PCR, while TCRdb's copy carries only in-frame clones and drops some. The table includes fewer than 110,000 clones, 96% detected once. Sequencing was done on a sample of T cells isolated from PBMCs. These receptors all stem from a human donor in good health.

J is TRBJ2-3 and V is TRBV27, with 8 bases fitting TRBD2. Germline CDR1 reads MNHEY; CDR2 reads SMNVEV (reference sequence). CDR3 length: 12 residues. The ends lost 8 bases at V and 4 bases at J; junction bases unmatched: 2. The CDR3 sequence is CASARGADTQYF. In DNA form, the CDR3 reads TGTGCCAGCGCGCGGGGGGCAGATACGCAGTATTTT.

V usage is TRBV6-6 and J usage is TRBJ1-1, with unresolved D. Between the trimmed V and J ends, which lost 10 bases and 1 base, there was a span of 10 bases. CDR3 length: 12 residues. Germline CDR1 reads MNHNY; CDR2 reads SVGAGI (reference sequence). The DNA for the CDR3 is TGTGCCACCCGGGAGGGGAACACTGAAGCTTTCTTT. It specifies CATREGNTEAFF.

The rearrangement joins TRBV21-1 to TRBJ2-5; the table names TRBD1, a call not compared with the DNA. TRBV21-1 is listed as a pseudogene. The CDR3 is 13 amino acids. CDR3 in DNA: TGTGCCAGCGCGACAGGGTCGATCGAGACCCAGTACTTC. It is translated as CASATGSIETQYF.

This chain joins TRBV5-1 and TRBJ2-1; no clear D gene. V was clipped by 3 bases and J by 0 bases, with 10 bases between them. Germline V gives CDR1 SGHRS, CDR2 YFSETQ. There are 15 residues in the CDR3. The DNA of the CDR3 is TGCGCCAGCAGCTCTCTAGACCTCTCCTACAATGAGCAGTTCTTC. It codes for CASSSLDLSYNEQFF.

V and J are TRBV5-5 and TRBJ1-3; D possibly corresponds to TRBD1 (5 bases). Germline V gives CDR1 SGHKS, CDR2 YYEKEE (reference sequence). V shed 0 bases and J shed 0 bases, with 13 bases lying between them. The CDR3 loop spans 17 amino acids. CDR3 residues: CASSLAGQGYSGNTIYF. The CDR3 DNA sequence: TGTGCCAGCAGCTTGGCCGGGCAGGGCTACTCTGGAAACACCATATATTTT. Looking up the rest from reference TRBV5-5 and TRBJ1-3 gives the full variable domain: DAGVTQSPTHLIKTRGQQVTLRCSPISGHKSVSWYQQVLGQGPQFIFQYYEKEERGRGNFPDRFSARQFPNYSSELNVNALLLGDSALYLCASSLAGQGYSGNTIYFGEGSWLTVV.

Remarks on this clone: This may be a read error: a much more frequent sequence differs by one nucleotide. This chain joins TRBV30 and TRBJ1-1, with 9 positions matching TRBD1. V was clipped by 4 bases and J by 1 base; unmatched bases: 7. The CDR3 extends over 15 amino acids. CDR1 GTSNPN and CDR2 SVGIG come from the germline V gene (reference sequence). CDR3 nucleotides: TGTGCCTGGAAGGACAGGGGTAGGGGGAACACTGAAGCTTTCTTT. Protein sequence: CAWKDRGRGNTEAFF.

J is TRBJ1-2 and V is TRBV6-6; D gene uncertain. V lost 0 bases and J 0 bases, leaving 8 bases between the germline ends. The CDR3 runs to 15 residues. Germline V gives CDR1 MNHNY, CDR2 SVGAGI (reference sequence). CDR3 DNA: TGTGCCAGCAGTTACTCCAAAACACCTAACTATGGCTACACCTTC. This encodes CASSYSKTPNYGYTF.

The chain has TRBV27 and TRBJ2-7; possibly TRBD1 for D (6 bases). The germline CDR1 and CDR2 sequences are MNHEY and SMNVEV (reference sequence). The CDR3 consists of 17 residues. Trimming took 0 bases from V and 4 from J, leaving 19 bases between them. The CDR3 region is CASSLSFVGRGPYEQYF. The CDR3 DNA follows: TGTGCCAGCAGTTTATCATTCGTGGGCAGGGGCCCTTACGAGCAGTACTTC.

The chain joins TRBV5-4 to TRBJ2-3; D may be TRBD2 (6 bases). The V gene's germline CDR1 is SGHNT and CDR2 YYREEE (reference sequence). V was pared by 2 bases and J by 2 bases, with 12 bases between. The CDR3 runs 15 residues. CDR3 in DNA: TGTGCCAGCAGCTTAGGGGCGGGGTACACAGATACGCAGTATTTT. This codes for CASSLGAGYTDTQYF.

The chain combines TRBV7-3 with TRBJ2-5; 7 bases agree with TRBD1. CDR3 size: 14 residues. V dropped 5 bases and J dropped 2; count of bases not matched to a gene: 5. The germline V gene encodes CDR1 SGHTA and CDR2 FQGTGA. CDR3 DNA: TGTGCCAGCAGCAGGGGGCGCGGTCAAGAGACCCAGTACTTC. This sequence encodes CASSRGRGQETQYF.

The chain joins TRBV27 to TRBJ2-5, with 14 nucleotides matching TRBD2. Germline V CDR1 and CDR2: MNHEY, SMNVEV (reference sequence). The CDR3 runs to 14 residues. Unmatched junction bases numbered 4, after V lost 6 bases and J lost 7 bases. In nucleotides, the CDR3 is TGTGCCAGCAGGCGACTAGCGGGAGGGGGGACCCAGTACTTC. Translation gives CASRRLAGGGTQYF.

The V gene is TRBV20-1, the J gene TRBJ2-7; D is unresolved. Germline assignment: CDR1 DFQATT and CDR2 SNEGSKA (reference sequence). V lost 5 bases and J 3 bases, leaving 8 bases between the germline ends. This CDR3 comprises 11 residues. CDR3: CSAPLGYEQYF. The CDR3 coding sequence is TGCAGTGCTCCCCTCGGCTACGAGCAGTACTTC.

The rearrangement joins TRBV28 to TRBJ2-3; no clear D gene. The CDR3 runs to 16 residues. Trimming cost V 3 bases and J 7 bases, with 20 bases left between them. CDR1 is MDHEN and CDR2 is SYDVKM in the germline V gene. The CDR3 bases are TGTGCCAGCAGTTTGAGCTCGTCCCCGGAGATCTATACGCAGTATTTT. This codes for CASSLSSSPEIYTQYF.

The V call is TRBV7-9, the J call TRBJ2-7; 13 bases line up with TRBD2. Looked up from germline, CDR1 is SEHNR and CDR2 is FQNEAQ (reference sequence). This CDR3 is built from 16 residues. The junction had 5 bases not matched to a gene; V was cut back by 1 base and J by 5 bases. The CDR3 loop reads CASSLGGLAGADEQYF. In nucleotides, the CDR3 is TGTGCCAGCAGCTTAGGCGGACTAGCGGGAGCGGACGAGCAGTACTTC.

This chain connects TRBV28 to TRBJ2-4, with unresolved D. The CDR3 spans 15 residues. V was pared by 3 bases and J by 3 bases, with 12 bases between. Germline loops: CDR1 MDHEN, CDR2 SYDVKM. The CDR3 loop is CASSFVGPDKNIQYF. In nucleotides, the CDR3 is TGTGCCAGCAGTTTTGTGGGCCCTGACAAAAACATTCAGTACTTC.

The chain uses TRBV7-9 and TRBJ2-1, with D maybe TRBD2 (6 bases). This CDR3 spans 17 amino acids. The germline V and J ends were trimmed by 1 base and 0 bases, with 13 bases remaining between them. Germline V lookup: CDR1 SEHNR, CDR2 FQNEAQ (reference sequence). DNA of the CDR3: TGTGCCAGCAGCTTAGAGGGAGGCGCGAGCTCCTACAATGAGCAGTTCTTC. This sequence encodes CASSLEGGASSYNEQFF. The full variable domain, in which reference TRBV7-9 and TRBJ2-1 provide the parts outside the CDR3, is DTGVSQNPRHKITKRGQNVTFRCDPISEHNRLYWYRQTLGQGPEFLTYFQNEAQLEKSRLLSDRFSAERPKGSFSTLEIQRTEQGDSAMYLCASSLEGGASSYNEQFFGPGTRLTVL.

The V and J genes are TRBV5-1 and TRBJ2-7; TRBD2 matches at 15 bases. V lost 2 bases and J lost 0; bases outside the gene matches: 3. CDR1 and CDR2 (germline): SGHRS, YFSETQ. The CDR3 contains 17 residues. Written as DNA, the CDR3 is TGCGCCAGCAGCTTCGGACTAGCGGGAGGGTCCTCCTACGAGCAGTACTTC. Amino acid sequence: CASSFGLAGGSSYEQYF. The full variable domain, rest sourced from reference TRBV5-1 and TRBJ2-7, is KAGVTQTPRYLIKTRGQQVTLSCSPISGHRSVSWYQQTPGQGLQFLFEYFSETQRNKGNFPGRFSGRQFSNSRSEMNVSTLELGDSALYLCASSFGLAGGSSYEQYFGPGTRLTVT.

This clone was seen just once. V is TRBV11-2 and J is TRBJ1-3, with D perhaps matching TRBD1 (5 bases). Germline V CDR1 and CDR2: SGHAT, FQNNGV. The CDR3 runs 14 residues. The V end lost 6 bases, the J end lost 4 bases, and 13 bases lay between the germline ends. The CDR3 here is CASRGQGKGNTIYF. The CDR3 nucleotides read TGTGCCAGCAGAGGGCAGGGAAAGGGAAACACCATATATTTT.

The J gene is TRBJ2-7, the V gene TRBV5-1, with 9 bases fitting TRBD1. V shed 4 bases and J 7 bases; nucleotides not matched to a gene: 12. Germline lookup yields CDR1 SGHRS and CDR2 YFSETQ. The CDR3 loop spans 15 amino acids. CDR3 sequence reads: CASSGQTGGAGEQYF. In DNA form, the CDR3 reads TGCGCCAGCAGCGGACAAACAGGGGGCGCGGGGGAGCAGTACTTC.

The chain employs TRBV12-5 and TRBJ1-5, with 8 positions matching TRBD1. Trimming took 1 base from V and 6 from J; bases not matched to a gene: 8. Looked up from germline, CDR1 is LGHNT and CDR2 is FRNRAP. This CDR3 is built from 16 residues. CDR3 nucleotide sequence: TGTGCTAGTGGTTTGGACCAAACAGGGGGTAGTCAGCCCCAGCATTTT. It yields the protein CASGLDQTGGSQPQHF.

The chain joins TRBV19 to TRBJ2-5; 7 nucleotides match TRBD1. After removal of 3 bases from V and 2 bases from J, the junction contained 15 bases not matched to a gene. Germline assignment: CDR1 LNHDA and CDR2 SQIVND (reference sequence). The CDR3 consists of 18 residues. The CDR3: CASSMRTGPRVGQETQYF. CDR3 DNA: TGTGCCAGTAGTATGAGGACAGGACCTCGCGTGGGGCAAGAGACCCAGTACTTC.

The J gene is TRBJ1-1, the V gene TRBV2, with TRBD1 matching 8 bases. CDR3 length equals 15 residues. V gave up 8 bases and J gave up 10 bases; unmatched junction bases: 18. Germline lookup yields CDR1 SNHLY and CDR2 FYNNEI. The CDR3 nucleotides read TGTGCCAGCGGGGATTTAACGGGACAGGCCCGTTCAGCTTTCTTT. Its translation: CASGDLTGQARSAFF.